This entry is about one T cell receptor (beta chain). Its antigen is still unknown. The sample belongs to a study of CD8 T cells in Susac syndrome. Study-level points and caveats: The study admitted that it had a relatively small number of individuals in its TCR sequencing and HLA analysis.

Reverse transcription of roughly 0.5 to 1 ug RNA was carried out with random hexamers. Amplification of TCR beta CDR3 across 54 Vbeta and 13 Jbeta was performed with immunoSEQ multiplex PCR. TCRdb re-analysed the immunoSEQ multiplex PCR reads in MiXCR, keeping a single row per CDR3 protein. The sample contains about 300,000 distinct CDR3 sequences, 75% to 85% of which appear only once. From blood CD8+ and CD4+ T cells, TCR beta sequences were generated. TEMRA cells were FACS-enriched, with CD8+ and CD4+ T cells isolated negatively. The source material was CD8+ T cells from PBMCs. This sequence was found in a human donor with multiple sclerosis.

This CDR3 is CASSYFILGKLFF. In DNA, the CDR3 is TGTGCCAGCAGTTACTTTATCCTAGGAAAACTGTTTTTT. The rearrangement joins TRBV6-2 or TRBV6-3 to TRBJ1-4; D is ambiguous. V was trimmed by 1 base and J by 10 bases, leaving 10 bases between them. Looked up from germline, CDR1 is MNHEY and CDR2 is SVGEGT. The CDR3 length is 13 residues.